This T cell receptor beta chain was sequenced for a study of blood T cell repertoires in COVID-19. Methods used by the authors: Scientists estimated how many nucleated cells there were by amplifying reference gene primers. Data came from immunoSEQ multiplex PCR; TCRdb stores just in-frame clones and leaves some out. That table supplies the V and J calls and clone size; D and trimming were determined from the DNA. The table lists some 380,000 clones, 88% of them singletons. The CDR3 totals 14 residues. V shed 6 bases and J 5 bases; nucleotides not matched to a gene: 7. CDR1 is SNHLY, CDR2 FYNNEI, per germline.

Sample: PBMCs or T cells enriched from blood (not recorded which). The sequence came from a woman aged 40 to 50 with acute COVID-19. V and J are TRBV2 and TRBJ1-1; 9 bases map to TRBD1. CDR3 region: CASRGQGKGTEAFF. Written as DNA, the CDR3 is TGTGCCAGCAGGGGACAGGGTAAAGGGACTGAAGCTTTCTTT.